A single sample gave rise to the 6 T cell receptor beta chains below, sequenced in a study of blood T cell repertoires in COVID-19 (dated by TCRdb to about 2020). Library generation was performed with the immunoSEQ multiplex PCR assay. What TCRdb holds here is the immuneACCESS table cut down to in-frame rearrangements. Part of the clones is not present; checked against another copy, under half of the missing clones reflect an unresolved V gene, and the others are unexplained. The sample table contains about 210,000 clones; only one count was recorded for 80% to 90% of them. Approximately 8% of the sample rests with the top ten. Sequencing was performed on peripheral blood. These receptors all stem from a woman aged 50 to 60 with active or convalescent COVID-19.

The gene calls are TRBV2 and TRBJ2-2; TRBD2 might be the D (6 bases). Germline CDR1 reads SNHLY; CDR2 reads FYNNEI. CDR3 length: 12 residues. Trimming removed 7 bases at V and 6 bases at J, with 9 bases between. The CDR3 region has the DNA TGTGCCAGCAACGGGGAGGCCGGGGAGCTGTTTTTT. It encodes CASNGEAGELFF.

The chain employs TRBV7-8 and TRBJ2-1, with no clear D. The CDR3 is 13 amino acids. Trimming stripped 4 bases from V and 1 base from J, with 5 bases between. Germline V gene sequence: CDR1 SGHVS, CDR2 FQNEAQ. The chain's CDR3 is CASSSVSYNEQFF. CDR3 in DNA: TGTGCCAGCAGCTCCGTGTCCTACAATGAGCAGTTCTTC.

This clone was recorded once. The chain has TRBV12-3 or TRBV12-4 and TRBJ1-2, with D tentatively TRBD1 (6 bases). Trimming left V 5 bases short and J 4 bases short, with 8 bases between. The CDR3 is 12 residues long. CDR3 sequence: CASSNRAYGYTF. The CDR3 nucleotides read TGTGCCAGCAGTAACAGGGCCTATGGCTACACCTTC.

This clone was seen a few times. DNA of the CDR3: TGCAGCGTTGCAGGTTTAGCCAAAAACATTCAGTACTTC. Translated, it gives CSVAGLAKNIQYF. This sequence joins TRBV29-1 and TRBJ2-4, with no clear D. The CDR3 covers 13 residues. Germline V gives CDR1 SQVTM, CDR2 ANQGSEA. The V and J ends lost 4 bases and 0 bases respectively, with 7 bases between them.

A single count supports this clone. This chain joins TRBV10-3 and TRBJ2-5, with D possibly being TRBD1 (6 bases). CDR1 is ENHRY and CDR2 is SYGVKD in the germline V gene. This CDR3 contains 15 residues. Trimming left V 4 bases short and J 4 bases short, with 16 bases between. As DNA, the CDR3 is TGTGCCATCAGTGTATGGACAGCCGCGGGAGAGACCCAGTACTTC. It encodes CAISVWTAAGETQYF.

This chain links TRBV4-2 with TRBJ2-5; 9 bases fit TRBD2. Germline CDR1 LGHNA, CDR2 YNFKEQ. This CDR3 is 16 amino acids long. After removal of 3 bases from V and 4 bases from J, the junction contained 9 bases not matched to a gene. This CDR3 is CASSQGSGGIGETQYF. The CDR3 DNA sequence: TGTGCCAGCAGCCAGGGTAGCGGGGGTATTGGAGAGACCCAGTACTTC.